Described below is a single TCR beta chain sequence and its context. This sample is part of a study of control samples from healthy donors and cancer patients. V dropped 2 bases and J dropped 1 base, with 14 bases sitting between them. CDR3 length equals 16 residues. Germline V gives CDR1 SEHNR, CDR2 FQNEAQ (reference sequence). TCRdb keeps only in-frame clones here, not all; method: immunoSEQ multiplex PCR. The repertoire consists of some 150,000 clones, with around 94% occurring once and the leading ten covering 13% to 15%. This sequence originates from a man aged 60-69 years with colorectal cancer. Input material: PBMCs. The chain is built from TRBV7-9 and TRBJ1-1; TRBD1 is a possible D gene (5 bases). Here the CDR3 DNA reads TGTGCCAGCAGCTTAAACATGAAGGGGCCGAACACTGAAGCTTTCTTT. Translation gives CASSLNMKGPNTEAFF.